Following are 25 T cell receptor beta chains from one sample sequenced in a study of shared clonotypes between healthy human individuals. Assay used: immunoSEQ multiplex PCR; TCRdb lists only in-frame clones, some missing. The sample shows over a million clones, roughly 96% of them seen only once. Sequenced: naive CD4+ T cells sorted from blood. Subset meaning: CD45RA+ positively selected. The receptors were sampled from a man aged 25-45 years in good health.

The chain is built from TRBV10-3 and TRBJ2-1, with D maybe TRBD2 (5 bases). This CDR3 has 15 amino acids. The V and J ends lost 5 bases and 0 bases respectively, with 11 bases between them. The germline V gene has CDR1 ENHRY and CDR2 SYGVKD. The CDR3 nucleotides are TGTGCCATCAGTACTAGGACGAGCTCCTACAATGAGCAGTTCTTC. Protein product: CAISTRTSSYNEQFF.

The gene calls are TRBV18 and TRBJ2-7; TRBD2 is a possible D gene (6 bases). V dropped 8 bases and J dropped 3 bases, with 17 bases sitting between them. From germline, CDR1 is KGHSH and CDR2 LQKENI. CDR3 size: 14 residues. The CDR3 reads CASTISGQGYEQYF. CDR3 DNA: TGTGCCAGCACAATAAGCGGGCAGGGCTACGAGCAGTACTTC.

Points on this clone: Other DNA sequences of this sample code for an identical CDR3. The V gene is TRBV6-5, the J gene TRBJ2-5, with D unclear. The CDR3 consists of 11 residues. Trimming stripped 2 bases from V and 4 bases from J, with 2 bases between. Looked up from germline, CDR1 is MNHEY and CDR2 is SVGAGI. CDR3 bases: TGTGCCAGCAGTTACCGAGAGACCCAGTACTTC. Amino acid sequence: CASSYRETQYF.

V gene TRBV2 combines with J gene TRBJ1-5; 8 positions agree with TRBD1. Germline lookup yields CDR1 SNHLY and CDR2 FYNNEI. This CDR3 is built from 15 residues. Trimming removed 5 bases from V and 0 bases from J; junction bases left unmatched: 3. The CDR3 DNA is TGTGCCAGCAGTTTGACAGGGGATAGCAATCAGCCCCAGCATTTT. This translates into CASSLTGDSNQPQHF.

The chain combines TRBV10-1 with TRBJ2-7, with 13 bases lining up with TRBD2. The CDR3 has 14 amino acids. Losses at the gene ends were 5 bases for V and 12 bases for J; bases not matched to a gene: 10. Germline V gene sequence: CDR1 WNHNN, CDR2 SYGVQD (reference sequence). CDR3 region: CASSPRTSGSDRYF. The CDR3 nucleotides read TGCGCCAGCAGTCCTCGGACTAGCGGGAGCGATAGGTACTTC.

The CDR3 DNA sequence: TGTGCCAGCAGCGCGGATTACCAACTAGTAAACATTCAGTACTTC. This gives the protein CASSADYQLVNIQYF. The chain links TRBV9 to TRBJ2-4, with TRBD2 as a possible D gene (5 bases). V dropped 3 bases and J dropped 6 bases, with 16 bases sitting between them. Germline V lookup: CDR1 SGDLS, CDR2 YYNGEE. CDR3 size: 15 residues.

The V and J genes are TRBV29-1 and TRBJ2-1; D may be TRBD2 (5 bases). The germline CDR1 and CDR2 sequences are SQVTM and ANQGSEA. The CDR3 has 14 residues. V lost 4 bases to trimming and J lost 2 bases, with 12 bases between them. As DNA, the CDR3 is TGCAGCGTTGGGTCAAGCGGACCCTACAATGAGCAGTTCTTC. Amino acids: CSVGSSGPYNEQFF.

This clone was observed once. The genes are TRBV5-4 and TRBJ2-3; D is unresolved. From germline, CDR1 is SGHNT and CDR2 YYREEE (reference sequence). This CDR3 comprises 16 residues. Trimming stripped 3 bases from V and 4 bases from J, with 18 bases between. CDR3 sequence reads: CASSSRGPLDPDTQYF. The CDR3 DNA reads TGTGCCAGCAGCTCACGTGGGCCTCTTGACCCAGATACGCAGTATTTT.

The rearrangement joins TRBV18 to TRBJ1-1, with D uncertain. This CDR3 comprises 15 residues. V lost 3 bases to trimming and J lost 4 bases, with 15 bases between them. Looked up from germline, CDR1 is KGHSH and CDR2 is LQKENI. The CDR3 sequence is CASSPVEAGSTEAFF. The CDR3 DNA reads TGTGCCAGCTCACCCGTCGAGGCGGGAAGCACTGAAGCTTTCTTT.

The rearrangement uses TRBV27 and TRBJ2-1; 13 bases fit TRBD2. CDR1 is MNHEY and CDR2 is SMNVEV in the germline V gene (reference sequence). The CDR3 totals 19 residues. With V trimmed by 3 bases and J by 9 bases, 17 bases remained unmatched. DNA of the CDR3: TGTGCCAGCAGTTTGAGGGGGACTAGCGGGACCCGATCACTTCTTGAGCAGTTCTTC. Its protein product is CASSLRGTSGTRSLLEQFF.

A single count supports this clone. This sequence joins TRBV6-6 and TRBJ1-5; 7 bases align to TRBD1. Germline V gives CDR1 MNHNY, CDR2 SVGAGI (reference sequence). CDR3 length: 14 residues. The trim removed 6 bases at V and 6 bases at J, leaving 8 bases unmatched. The CDR3, as DNA: TGTGCCAGCAGCCGTGAACAGGGGAGTCAGCCCCAGCATTTT. Amino acids: CASSREQGSQPQHF.

The CDR3 DNA follows: TGTGCCAGCAGTCGGCCTGGGACAGACCTTTCCGAGCAGTACTTC. Amino acid sequence: CASSRPGTDLSEQYF. The rearrangement links TRBV6-1 to TRBJ2-7; 7 bases align to TRBD1. The CDR3 consists of 15 residues. Germline trimming cut 5 bases from V and 6 bases from J; bases unmatched to any gene: 13. Germline V CDR1 and CDR2: MNHNS, SASEGT.

The gene calls are TRBV30 and TRBJ2-7; D not resolved. The CDR3 is made up of 11 amino acids. Between the trimmed V and J ends, which lost 1 base and 9 bases, there was a span of 10 bases. Germline V lookup: CDR1 GTSNPN, CDR2 SVGIG (reference sequence). The CDR3 protein is CAWSDPQRQYF. The CDR3 DNA reads as TGTGCCTGGAGTGACCCCCAAAGGCAGTACTTC.

The gene calls are TRBV28 and TRBJ2-2; TRBD2 is a possible D gene (5 bases). The ends were cut back, 7 bases at V and 7 bases at J, with 13 bases in the middle. Per germline, CDR1 MDHEN and CDR2 SYDVKM. The CDR3 is 13 amino acids. The CDR3 loop is CASKVGKVGELFF. CDR3 sequence (DNA): TGTGCCAGCAAGGTCGGGAAAGTCGGGGAGCTGTTTTTT.

J is TRBJ2-1 and V is TRBV11-2; unclear D gene. This CDR3 comprises 15 residues. The V gene lost 5 bases and the J gene lost 1 base, with 12 bases spanning the gap. The V gene's germline CDR1 is SGHAT and CDR2 FQNNGV. The CDR3 DNA reads TGTGCCAGCAGCCCCCGCTCACCGTCCTACAATGAGCAGTTCTTC. Its translation is CASSPRSPSYNEQFF.

The chain recombines TRBV7-2 with TRBJ2-7; D is possibly TRBD1 (6 bases). The germline V gene has CDR1 SGHTA and CDR2 FQGNSA. CDR3 length: 14 residues. The V and J ends lost 5 bases and 2 bases respectively, with 13 bases between them. CDR3 nucleotides: TGTGCCAGCAGCCAACAGGGAATGGCCTACGAGCAGTACTTC. As protein: CASSQQGMAYEQYF.

In its sample, this clone was seen a few times. V and J are TRBV16 and TRBJ1-4, with no clear D. V shed 8 bases and J shed 8 bases, with 15 bases lying between them. This CDR3 region has 13 residues. Germline CDR1 KGHSY, CDR2 FQNENV. Here the CDR3 DNA reads TGTGCCAGCGCACAGAGGTACTGGGAAAAACTGTTTTTT. Its protein product is CASAQRYWEKLFF. The full variable domain, rest sourced from reference TRBV16 and TRBJ1-4, is GEEVAQTPKHLVRGEGQKAKLYCAPIKGHSYVFWYQQVLKNEFKFLISFQNENVFDETGMPKERFSAKCLPNSPCSLEIQATKLEDSAVYFCASAQRYWEKLFFGSGTQLSVL.

The V call is TRBV2, the J call TRBJ2-7; possible D gene TRBD1, 6 bases. The CDR3 totals 13 residues. Trimming shortened V by 6 bases and J by 7 bases, and 16 bases separated the two germline ends. Germline loops: CDR1 SNHLY, CDR2 FYNNEI. Here the CDR3 reads CASRWTVPGEQYF. CDR3 coding DNA: TGTGCCAGCAGATGGACAGTCCCGGGGGAGCAGTACTTC.

The chain uses TRBV2 and TRBJ2-6; 7 bases align to TRBD1. CDR1 and CDR2 (germline): SNHLY, FYNNEI. The CDR3 contains 16 residues. The V and J ends lost 6 bases and 0 bases, in that order; junction bases with no gene match: 5. The CDR3 DNA is TGTGCCAGCAGAACTGACAGGGTCTCTGGGGCCAACGTCCTGACTTTC. This codes for CASRTDRVSGANVLTF.

The V and J genes are TRBV6-1 and TRBJ2-7; 7 bases fit TRBD1. Germline V gene sequence: CDR1 MNHNS, CDR2 SASEGT. V was clipped by 2 bases and J by 2 bases; unmatched bases: 6. The CDR3 covers 15 residues. The CDR3 here is CASSEPYRGTYEQYF. In nucleotides, the CDR3 is TGTGCCAGCAGTGAACCCTACAGGGGAACCTACGAGCAGTACTTC.

The chain recombines TRBV2 with TRBJ2-1; TRBD1 is a possible D gene (5 bases). The CDR3 consists of 15 residues. The V gene lost 8 bases and the J gene lost 0 bases, with 14 bases spanning the gap. From germline, CDR1 is SNHLY and CDR2 FYNNEI. The CDR3 DNA follows: TGTGCCAGCGCTATTAGTCAGGGCTCCTACAATGAGCAGTTCTTC. Translation: CASAISQGSYNEQFF.

This CDR3 is CASSPIVKSTYEQYF. The CDR3 bases are TGTGCCAGCTCACCGATTGTCAAGTCCACATACGAGCAGTACTTC. V is TRBV18 and J is TRBJ2-7; unclear D gene. The CDR3 length is 15 residues. Trimming shortened V by 3 bases and J by 4 bases, and 16 bases separated the two germline ends. CDR1 is KGHSH, CDR2 LQKENI, per germline.

This chain uses TRBV18 with TRBJ1-4; a possible D gene is TRBD1 (5 bases). Germline V lookup: CDR1 KGHSH, CDR2 LQKENI. Trimming shortened V by 3 bases and J by 4 bases, and 15 bases separated the two germline ends. CDR3 length: 16 amino acids. CDR3 bases: TGTGCCAGCTCACCCAGGGTCCGGGGTGGTAATGAAAAACTGTTTTTT. Its translation is CASSPRVRGGNEKLFF. Full variable domain (missing parts from reference TRBV18 and TRBJ1-4): NAGVMQNPRHLVRRRGQEARLRCSPMKGHSHVYWYRQLPEEGLKFMVYLQKENIIDESGMPKERFSAEFPKEGPSILRIQQVVRGDSAAYFCASSPRVRGGNEKLFFGSGTQLSVL.

The chain recombines TRBV5-4 with TRBJ2-1, with a possible D match to TRBD1 (6 bases). V dropped 3 bases and J dropped 2 bases, with 12 bases sitting between them. The CDR3 is made up of 15 amino acids. Germline CDR1 SGHNT, CDR2 YYREEE (reference sequence). The CDR3 DNA follows: TGTGCCAGCAGCTCCACGGGGACACCCTACAATGAGCAGTTCTTC. Its translation: CASSSTGTPYNEQFF.

This chain's CDR3 is CASSKARGLAVANTGELFF. DNA of the CDR3: TGTGCCAGCAGCAAAGCAAGGGGACTAGCGGTAGCGAACACCGGGGAGCTGTTTTTT. The rearrangement uses TRBV21-1 and TRBJ2-2; TRBD2, the table's D call, was not compared with the DNA. TRBV21-1 is an annotated pseudogene. CDR3 length equals 19 residues.